Ten or more counts support the clone carrying this TCR beta chain. The data derive from a study of T cells in Graves' hyperthyroidism and ophthalmopathy. Amplification targeted TCR beta CDR3 regions from RNA transcripts. The primer set for the first-round RT-PCR of the TCR CDR3 was HTBI. Each CDR3 protein is one row after TCRdb ran MiXCR on the multiplex PCR reads. This repertoire shows under 300,000 distinct CDR3 sequences, approximately 15% found once; its top ten account for 13%. CDR1 is MNHNY, CDR2 SVGAGI, per germline (reference sequence). V dropped 4 bases and J dropped 0 bases, with 9 bases sitting between them. The CDR3 has 14 amino acids. Hyperthyroidism patients were newly diagnosed, had disease duration under 2 months, and were aged 18 to 65 years.

Material: blood. The chain combines TRBV6-6 with TRBJ1-1; no clear D. The source of this sequence is a middle-aged woman with Graves' hyperthyroidism that later progressed to Graves' ophthalmopathy. CDR3 sequence (DNA): TGTGCCAGCAGTTCCTCGCGTCTGAACACTGAAGCTTTCTTT. Translating it yields CASSSSRLNTEAFF.